The 5 T cell receptor beta chains presented below share a single source sample, sequenced in a study of blood T cell repertoires in COVID-19. Measured with immunoSEQ multiplex PCR; TCRdb has only the in-frame clones, and not every one. The sample lists approximately 300,000 clones, roughly 87% occurring once. Material: peripheral blood. These receptors all come from a woman in her forties or fifties who had recovered from COVID-19.

The CDR3 DNA reads TGTGCCAGCAGCTTAGTAAGGGAGGACGAGCAGTACTTC. Translation: CASSLVREDEQYF. This chain links TRBV7-9 with TRBJ2-7, with a possible D match to TRBD2 (6 bases). The CDR3 has 13 amino acids. The germline V gene encodes CDR1 SEHNR and CDR2 FQNEAQ (reference sequence). V dropped 1 base and J dropped 5 bases, with 9 bases sitting between them.

This chain links TRBV5-1 with TRBJ2-5; TRBD2 is a possible D gene (7 bases). The CDR3 is made up of 15 amino acids. Germline V gene data show CDR1 as SGHRS and CDR2 as YFSETQ. The V and J ends lost 1 base and 5 bases respectively, with 15 bases between them. The CDR3 coding sequence is TGCGCCAGCAGCTTGTCGCAGGGGAGGGGGGAGACCCAGTACTTC. Translated, it gives CASSLSQGRGETQYF.

This clone has more than one count but fewer than ten. The V call is TRBV6-2 or TRBV6-3, the J call TRBJ1-1; 9 bases match TRBD1. The CDR3 has 17 residues. Germline trimming cut 4 bases from V and 4 bases from J; bases unmatched to any gene: 13. Germline V CDR1 and CDR2: MNHEY, SVGEGT. This chain's CDR3 is CASSLNLGQGRSTEAFF. The CDR3 DNA reads TGTGCCAGCAGTTTAAATTTGGGACAGGGTCGGTCCACTGAAGCTTTCTTT.

CDR3 loop: CASRYGLNANEKLFF. Written as DNA, the CDR3 is TGCGCCAGCAGATATGGACTGAATGCTAATGAAAAACTGTTTTTT. This chain links TRBV5-1 with TRBJ1-4; the D is unclear. Trimming pared 5 bases from V and 3 bases from J, leaving 14 bases between. CDR3 length equals 15 residues. The V gene's germline CDR1 is SGHRS and CDR2 YFSETQ. The entire variable domain, with the rest obtained from reference TRBV5-1 and TRBJ1-4, is as follows: KAGVTQTPRYLIKTRGQQVTLSCSPISGHRSVSWYQQTPGQGLQFLFEYFSETQRNKGNFPGRFSGRQFSNSRSEMNVSTLELGDSALYLCASRYGLNANEKLFFGSGTQLSVL.

CDR3 in amino acids: CASTARTATNEKLFF. In nucleotides, the CDR3 is TGTGCCAGCACAGCCCGGACAGCAACTAATGAAAAACTGTTTTTT. The gene calls are TRBV27 and TRBJ1-4; weak D call: TRBD1 (6 bases). The V gene lost 7 bases and the J gene lost 0 bases, with 12 bases spanning the gap. The length of the CDR3 is 15 residues. Germline-derived CDR1 and CDR2 are MNHEY and SMNVEV (reference sequence).